This TCR beta chain originates from a study of cytotoxic CD8 clonotypes in ibrutinib-treated CLL. The wider study: The patients, some eleven relapsed/refractory and around 15 treatment-naive, included 17 who were IGHV unmutated. Study-wide findings and caveats: Baseline levels were approached again at progression, after clonality had risen at ibrutinib response.

Germline trimming cut 0 bases from V and 4 bases from J; bases unmatched to any gene: 9. The CDR3 length is 18 residues. CDR1 and CDR2 (germline): MGHRA, YSYEKL. The protocol was immunoSEQ multiplex PCR, while the TCRdb copy is restricted to in-frame clones and leaves out a portion. Counted here are approximately 120,000 clones, around four fifths occurring once; the ten biggest clones make up less than 4%. On this clone: Its antigen remains unknown.

The chain has TRBV4-1 and TRBJ2-3, with TRBD2 matching 11 bases. This specimen consisted of PBMCs, obtained after 24 months of ibrutinib treatment. This receptor was identified in a human donor with chronic lymphocytic leukemia. The chain's CDR3 is CASSQDWLAGGLADTQYF. The CDR3 nucleotides are TGCGCCAGCAGCCAAGATTGGCTAGCGGGGGGTTTGGCAGATACGCAGTATTTT.